Below, one TCR beta chain is given with its context. What it binds is unknown. The data derive from a study of blood T cells in healthy people across ages. CDR3 length equals 15 residues. The trim removed 5 bases at V and 4 bases at J, leaving 5 bases unmatched. PCR was performed a second time for about 7 to 11 cycles using a sample-barcoded 5' primer and a J-beta primer mix. TCRdb re-analysed the 5' RACE reads in MiXCR, keeping a single row per CDR3 protein. The sample includes over 1,300,000 distinct CDR3 sequences, roughly 64% of them seen just once. Study-wide results and caveats: Naive T cell percentage showed a strong correlation with the diversity of TCR beta.

The sample, around 9.9 milliliters of peripheral blood, was drawn from each donor. The rearrangement links TRBV12-3 or TRBV12-4 to TRBJ2-7, with 13 nucleotides matching TRBD2. Material: blood. The clonotype comes from a young man in good health. CDR3 protein: CASSPGLAGYYEQYF. The CDR3 DNA follows: TGTGCCAGCAGTCCGGGACTAGCGGGGTATTACGAGCAGTACTTC.